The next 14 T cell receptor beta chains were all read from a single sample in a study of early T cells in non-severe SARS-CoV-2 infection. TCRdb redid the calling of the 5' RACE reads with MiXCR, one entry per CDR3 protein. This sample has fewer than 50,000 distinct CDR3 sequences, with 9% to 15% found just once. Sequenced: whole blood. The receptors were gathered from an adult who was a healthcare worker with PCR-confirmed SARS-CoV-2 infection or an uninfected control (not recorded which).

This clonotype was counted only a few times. This CDR3 is CASSLAGVGDTQYF. As DNA, the CDR3 is TGTGCCAGCAGCTTGGCTGGTGTGGGAGATACGCAGTATTTT. The rearrangement links TRBV5-5 to TRBJ2-3; D is unresolved. The ends were cut back, 0 bases at V and 5 bases at J, with 10 bases in the middle. This CDR3 spans 14 amino acids. Germline V gene lookup returns CDR1 SGHKS and CDR2 YYEKEE (reference sequence).

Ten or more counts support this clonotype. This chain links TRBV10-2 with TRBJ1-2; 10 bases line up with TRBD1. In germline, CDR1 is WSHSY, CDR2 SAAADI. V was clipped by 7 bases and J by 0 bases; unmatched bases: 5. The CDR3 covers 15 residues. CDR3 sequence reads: CASNPGQGANYGYTF. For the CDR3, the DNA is TGCGCCAGCAACCCAGGACAGGGGGCTAACTATGGCTACACCTTC.

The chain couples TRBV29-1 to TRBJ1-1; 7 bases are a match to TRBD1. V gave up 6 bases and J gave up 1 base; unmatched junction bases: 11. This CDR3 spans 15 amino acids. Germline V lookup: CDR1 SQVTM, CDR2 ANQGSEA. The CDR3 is CSVGDWGQRNTEAFF. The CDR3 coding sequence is TGCAGCGTGGGGGACTGGGGACAGAGGAACACTGAAGCTTTCTTT.

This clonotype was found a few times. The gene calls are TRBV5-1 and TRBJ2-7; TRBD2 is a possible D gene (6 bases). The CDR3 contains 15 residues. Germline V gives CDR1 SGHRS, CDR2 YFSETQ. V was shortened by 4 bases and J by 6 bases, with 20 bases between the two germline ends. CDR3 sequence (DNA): TGCGCCAGCAGCCCCAATGGGGGGAAATCCCTCGAGCAGTACTTC. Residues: CASSPNGGKSLEQYF.

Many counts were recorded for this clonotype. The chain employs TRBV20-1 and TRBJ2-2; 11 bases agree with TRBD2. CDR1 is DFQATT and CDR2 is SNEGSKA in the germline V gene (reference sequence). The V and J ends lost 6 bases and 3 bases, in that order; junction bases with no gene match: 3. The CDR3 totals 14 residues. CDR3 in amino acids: CSAGTSGYTGELFF. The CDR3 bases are TGCAGTGCCGGGACTAGCGGATACACCGGGGAGCTGTTTTTT.

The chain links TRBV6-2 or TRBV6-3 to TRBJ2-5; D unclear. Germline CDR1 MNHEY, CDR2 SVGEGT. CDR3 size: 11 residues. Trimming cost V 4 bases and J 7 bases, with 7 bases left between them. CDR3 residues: CASSLLGTQYF. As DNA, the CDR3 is TGTGCCAGCAGTTTGCTAGGGACCCAGTACTTC.

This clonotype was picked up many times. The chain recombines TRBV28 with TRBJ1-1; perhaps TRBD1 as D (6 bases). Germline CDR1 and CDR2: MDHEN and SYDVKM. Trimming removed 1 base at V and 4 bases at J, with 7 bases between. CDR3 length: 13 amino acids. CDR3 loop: CASSLLGATEAFF. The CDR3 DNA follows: TGTGCCAGCAGTTTATTGGGGGCCACTGAAGCTTTCTTT.

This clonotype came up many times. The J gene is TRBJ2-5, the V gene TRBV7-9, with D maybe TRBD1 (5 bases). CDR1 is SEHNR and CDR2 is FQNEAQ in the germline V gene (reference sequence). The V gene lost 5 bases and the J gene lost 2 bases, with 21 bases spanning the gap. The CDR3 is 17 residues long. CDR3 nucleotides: TGTGCCAGCAGCCACCAGGCCTTAATTCCAGGGCAAGAGACCCAGTACTTC. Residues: CASSHQALIPGQETQYF.

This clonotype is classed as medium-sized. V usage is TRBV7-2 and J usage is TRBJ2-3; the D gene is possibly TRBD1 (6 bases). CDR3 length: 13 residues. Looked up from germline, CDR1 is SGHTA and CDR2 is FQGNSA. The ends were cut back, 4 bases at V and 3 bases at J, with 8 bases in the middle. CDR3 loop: CASSSDSTDTQYF. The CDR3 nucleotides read TGTGCCAGCAGCTCGGACAGTACAGATACGCAGTATTTT.

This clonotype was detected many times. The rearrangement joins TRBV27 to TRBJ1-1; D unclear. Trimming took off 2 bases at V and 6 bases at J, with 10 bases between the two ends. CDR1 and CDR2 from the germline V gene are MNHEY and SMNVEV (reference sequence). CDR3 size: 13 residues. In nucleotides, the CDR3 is TGTGCCAGCAGTTTACCCGGGAGCGCTGAAGCTTTCTTT. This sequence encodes CASSLPGSAEAFF.

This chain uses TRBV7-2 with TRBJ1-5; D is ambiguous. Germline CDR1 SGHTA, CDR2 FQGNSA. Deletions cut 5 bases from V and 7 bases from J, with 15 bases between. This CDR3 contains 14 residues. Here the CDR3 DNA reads TGTGCCAGCAGCCTAGGAGGTCTAGGGCAGCCCCAGCATTTT. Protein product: CASSLGGLGQPQHF.

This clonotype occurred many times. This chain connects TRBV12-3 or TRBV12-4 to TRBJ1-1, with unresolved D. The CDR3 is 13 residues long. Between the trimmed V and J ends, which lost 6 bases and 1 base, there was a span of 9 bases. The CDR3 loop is CASRSRGNTEAFF. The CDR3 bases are TGTGCCAGCAGGTCCCGGGGGAACACTGAAGCTTTCTTT.

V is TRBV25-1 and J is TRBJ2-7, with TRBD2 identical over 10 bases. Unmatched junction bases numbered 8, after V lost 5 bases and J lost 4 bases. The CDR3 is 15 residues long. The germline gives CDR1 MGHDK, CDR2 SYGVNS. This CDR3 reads CASSSWASGSYEQYF. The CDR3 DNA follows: TGTGCCAGCAGTTCTTGGGCTAGCGGGAGTTACGAGCAGTACTTC.

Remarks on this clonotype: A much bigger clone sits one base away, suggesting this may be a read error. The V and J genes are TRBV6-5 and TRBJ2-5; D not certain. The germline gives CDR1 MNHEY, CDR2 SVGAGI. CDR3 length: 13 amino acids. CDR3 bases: TGTGCCAGCAGTCAGGTAGTCCAAGAGACCCGGTACTTC. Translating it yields CASSQVVQETRYF.